This T cell receptor (beta chain) was found in a study of cytomegalovirus exposure and HLA in healthy donors. In the PCR, 60 Vbeta and 13 Jbeta primers were used. Method: immunoSEQ multiplex PCR; TCRdb's copy keeps in-frame clones and lacks some. The sample records under 150,000 clones, about 9.1% being singletons. A few counts support this clone. Trimming pared 6 bases from V and 4 bases from J, leaving 11 bases between. The CDR3 extends over 13 amino acids. The germline gives CDR1 SGHNT, CDR2 YENEEA. The chain has TRBV11-3 and TRBJ2-3; the D gene is possibly TRBD1 (5 bases). The receptor was derived from a middle-aged woman in good health and CMV-seropositive. Sequenced material: PBMCs. In DNA, the CDR3 is TGTGCCAGCAGTCACGAACAGGCAGATACGCAGTATTTT. It encodes CASSHEQADTQYF. Combining the CDR3 with reference TRBV11-3 and TRBJ2-3 gives the whole variable domain EAGVVQSPRYKIIEKKQPVAFWCNPISGHNTLYWYLQNLGQGPELLIRYENEEAVDDSQLPKDRFSAERLKGVDSTLKIQPAELGDSAVYLCASSHEQADTQYFGPGTRLTVL.